This T cell receptor beta chain comes out of a study of control samples from healthy donors and cancer patients. Clones were read by immunoSEQ multiplex PCR, and TCRdb kept only the in-frame ones, dropping some. The sample carries about 120,000 clones, 80% to 90% recorded once. The germline V gene encodes CDR1 SNHLY and CDR2 FYNNEI. The CDR3 runs 12 residues. The V and J ends lost 4 bases and 7 bases respectively, with 8 bases between them. This clonotype was sampled from a woman in her forties or fifties with colorectal cancer. The J gene is TRBJ1-5, the V gene TRBV2; D is ambiguous. The sample comprised PBMCs. The CDR3 region has the DNA TGTGCCAGCAGTGTCTTAGGGCAGCCCCAGCATTTT. Protein: CASSVLGQPQHF.